This T cell receptor (beta chain) was found in a study of T cell changes during pregnancy in multiple sclerosis. Trimming took 2 bases from V and 0 from J, leaving 8 bases between them. Germline CDR1 MNHEY, CDR2 SMNVEV (reference sequence). The CDR3 sequence is 15 residues long. The protocol was immunoSEQ multiplex PCR, while the TCRdb copy is restricted to in-frame clones and leaves out a portion. The sample carries some 80,000 clones, 94% recorded once. Here the sequenced sample was CD4+ T cells from peripheral blood mononuclear cells, taken after pregnancy. The chain carries TRBV27 and TRBJ1-5; no clear D. This clonotype was sampled from a female donor with multiple sclerosis, enrolled in a pregnancy study. CDR3 bases: TGTGCCAGCAGTTTAACTATCAATAGCAATCAGCCCCAGCATTTT. Its protein product is CASSLTINSNQPQHF.